The source of this T cell receptor (beta chain) is a study of low-dose radiotherapy and immunotherapy resistance in tumors. Looking at the study overall: Intravenous administration to patients comprised nivolumab at 240 mg every two weeks and ipilimumab at 1 mg/kg every six weeks.

With TRAV- and TRBV-specific primers, first-strand cDNA was made, covering the alpha and beta chains. A roughly 20-cycle PCR with a constant-region primer and V-primer adapter amplified TCRs. TCRdb called the reads again in MiXCR, with one record for every CDR3 protein. The sample has fewer than 95,000 distinct CDR3 sequences, 9.4% seen once. This clonotype has ten or more counts. Sample time point: before trial treatment. Nivolumab, ipilimumab, aspirin, low-dose cyclophosphamide and low-dose radiotherapy were all administered to the donors. The sequencing here drew on PBMCs, taken before treatment. The clonotype comes from a male donor with prostate cancer.

The CDR3 here is CATEPGQGARGYTF. The DNA for the CDR3 is TGTGCCACAGAACCGGGACAGGGGGCCCGCGGCTACACCTTC. J is TRBJ1-2 and V is TRBV19; TRBD1 agrees at 12 bases. With V trimmed by 10 bases and J by 8 bases, 11 bases remained unmatched. Germline loops: CDR1 LNHDA, CDR2 SQIVND (reference sequence). This CDR3 is built from 14 residues.